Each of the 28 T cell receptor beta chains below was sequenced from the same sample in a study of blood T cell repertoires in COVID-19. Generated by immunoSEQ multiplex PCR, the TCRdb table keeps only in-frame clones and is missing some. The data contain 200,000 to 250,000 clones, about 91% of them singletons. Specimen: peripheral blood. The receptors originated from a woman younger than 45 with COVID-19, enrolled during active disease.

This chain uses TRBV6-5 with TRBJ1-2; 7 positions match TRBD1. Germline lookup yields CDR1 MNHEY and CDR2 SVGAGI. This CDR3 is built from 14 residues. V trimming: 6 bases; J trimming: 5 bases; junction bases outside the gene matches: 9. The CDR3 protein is CASRQGQLHYGYTF. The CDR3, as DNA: TGTGCCAGCAGACAGGGACAGCTCCATTATGGCTACACCTTC.

CDR3 residues: CASSPPLPLAGETNVLTF. The CDR3 coding sequence is TGTGCCAGCAGCCCGCCCCTCCCTCTAGCGGGAGAAACCAACGTCCTGACTTTC. The chain combines TRBV6-2 or TRBV6-3 with TRBJ2-6, with 10 bases identical to TRBD2. There are 18 residues in the CDR3. Germline V gives CDR1 MNHEY, CDR2 SVGEGT. V was pared by 6 bases and J by 8 bases, with 16 bases of the junction left unmatched.

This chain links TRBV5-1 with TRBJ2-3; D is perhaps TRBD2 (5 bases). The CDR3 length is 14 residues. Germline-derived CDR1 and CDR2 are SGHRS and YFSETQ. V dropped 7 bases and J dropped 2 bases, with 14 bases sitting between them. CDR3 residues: CASYSVGTTDTQYF. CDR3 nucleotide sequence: TGCGCCAGCTATAGCGTTGGTACCACAGATACGCAGTATTTT. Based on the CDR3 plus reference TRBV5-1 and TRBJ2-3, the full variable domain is KAGVTQTPRYLIKTRGQQVTLSCSPISGHRSVSWYQQTPGQGLQFLFEYFSETQRNKGNFPGRFSGRQFSNSRSEMNVSTLELGDSALYLCASYSVGTTDTQYFGPGTRLTVL.

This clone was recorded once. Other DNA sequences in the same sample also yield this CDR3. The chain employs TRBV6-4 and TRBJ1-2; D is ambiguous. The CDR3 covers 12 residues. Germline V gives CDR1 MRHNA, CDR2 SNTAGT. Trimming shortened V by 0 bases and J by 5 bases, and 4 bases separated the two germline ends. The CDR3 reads CASSDSRYGYTF. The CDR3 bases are TGTGCCAGCAGTGACTCGCGGTATGGCTACACCTTC.

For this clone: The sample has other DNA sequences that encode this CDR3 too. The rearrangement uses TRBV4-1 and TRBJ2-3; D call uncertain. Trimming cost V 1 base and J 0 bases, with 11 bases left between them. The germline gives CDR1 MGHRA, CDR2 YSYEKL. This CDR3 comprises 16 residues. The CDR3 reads CASSQVNLVSTDTQYF. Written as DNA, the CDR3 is TGCGCCAGCAGCCAAGTGAACCTAGTTAGCACAGATACGCAGTATTTT.

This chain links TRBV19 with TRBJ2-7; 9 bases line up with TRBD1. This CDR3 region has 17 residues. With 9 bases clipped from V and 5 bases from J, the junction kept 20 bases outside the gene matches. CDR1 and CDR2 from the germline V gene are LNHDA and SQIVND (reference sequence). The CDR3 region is CASSPSYGTGWDDEQYF. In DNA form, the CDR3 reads TGTGCCAGCAGTCCCTCGTACGGGACAGGGTGGGACGACGAGCAGTACTTC. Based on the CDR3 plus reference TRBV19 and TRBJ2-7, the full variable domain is DGGITQSPKYLFRKEGQNVTLSCEQNLNHDAMYWYRQDPGQGLRLIYYSQIVNDFQKGDIAEGYSVSREKKESFPLTVTSAQKNPTAFYLCASSPSYGTGWDDEQYFGPGTRLTVT.

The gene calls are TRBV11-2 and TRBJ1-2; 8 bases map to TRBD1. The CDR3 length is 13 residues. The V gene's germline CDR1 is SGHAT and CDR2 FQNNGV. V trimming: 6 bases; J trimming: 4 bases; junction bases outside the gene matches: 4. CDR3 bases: TGTGCCAGCAGTTTGGACAGGGCCTATGGCTACACCTTC. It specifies CASSLDRAYGYTF.

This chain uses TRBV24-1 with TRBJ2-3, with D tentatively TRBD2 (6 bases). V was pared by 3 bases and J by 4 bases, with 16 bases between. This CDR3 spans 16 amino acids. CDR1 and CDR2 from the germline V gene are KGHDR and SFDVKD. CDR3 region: CATSDQRKRASDTQYF. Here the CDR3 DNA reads TGTGCCACCAGTGATCAACGAAAGCGGGCTTCAGATACGCAGTATTTT.

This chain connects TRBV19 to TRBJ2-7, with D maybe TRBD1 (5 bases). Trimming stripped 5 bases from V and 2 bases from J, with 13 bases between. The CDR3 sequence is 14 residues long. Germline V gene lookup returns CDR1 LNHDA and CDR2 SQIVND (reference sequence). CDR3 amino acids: CASSYGVGPYEQYV. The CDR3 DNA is TGTGCCAGTAGTTATGGGGTGGGGCCCTACGAGCAGTACGTC.

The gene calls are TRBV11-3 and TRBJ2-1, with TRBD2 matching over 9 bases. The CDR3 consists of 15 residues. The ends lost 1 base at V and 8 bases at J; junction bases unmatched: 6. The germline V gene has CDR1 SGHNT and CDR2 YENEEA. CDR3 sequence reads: CASSLASGAAHEQFF. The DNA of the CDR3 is TGTGCCAGCAGCTTAGCTAGCGGGGCCGCCCATGAGCAGTTCTTC.

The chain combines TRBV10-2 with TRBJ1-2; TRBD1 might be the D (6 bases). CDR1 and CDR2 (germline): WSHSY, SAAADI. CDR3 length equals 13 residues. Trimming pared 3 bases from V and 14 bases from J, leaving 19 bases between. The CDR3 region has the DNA TGCGCCAGCAGTGACAGGTCTACAGGGTCTCGGACCTTC. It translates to CASSDRSTGSRTF.

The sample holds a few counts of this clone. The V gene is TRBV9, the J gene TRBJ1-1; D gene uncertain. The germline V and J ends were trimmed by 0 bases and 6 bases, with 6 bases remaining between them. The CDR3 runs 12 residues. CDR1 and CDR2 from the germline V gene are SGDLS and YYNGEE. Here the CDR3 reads CASSVVGAEAFF. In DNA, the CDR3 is TGTGCCAGCAGCGTAGTCGGGGCTGAAGCTTTCTTT.

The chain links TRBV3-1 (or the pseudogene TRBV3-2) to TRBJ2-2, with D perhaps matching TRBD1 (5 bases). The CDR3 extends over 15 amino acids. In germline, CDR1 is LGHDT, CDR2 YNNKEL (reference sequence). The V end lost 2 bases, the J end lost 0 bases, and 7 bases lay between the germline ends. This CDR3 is CASSQQTANTGELFF. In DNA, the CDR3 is TGTGCCAGCAGCCAACAGACAGCGAACACCGGGGAGCTGTTTTTT.

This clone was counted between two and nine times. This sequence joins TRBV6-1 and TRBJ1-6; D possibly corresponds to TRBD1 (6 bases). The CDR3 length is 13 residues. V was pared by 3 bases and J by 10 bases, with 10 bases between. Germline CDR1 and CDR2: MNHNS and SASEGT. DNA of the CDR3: TGTGCCAGCAGTGATCAGGGGAACTCACCCCTCCACTTT. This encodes CASSDQGNSPLHF.

The CDR3 protein is CAWSLLQGSNSPLHF. Here the CDR3 DNA reads TGTGCCTGGAGTCTTCTACAGGGGAGTAATTCACCCCTCCACTTT. The chain uses TRBV30 and TRBJ1-6; TRBD1 matches 7 bases. The germline V gene encodes CDR1 GTSNPN and CDR2 SVGIG (reference sequence). The CDR3 has 15 amino acids. Germline trimming cut 2 bases from V and 6 bases from J; bases unmatched to any gene: 7.

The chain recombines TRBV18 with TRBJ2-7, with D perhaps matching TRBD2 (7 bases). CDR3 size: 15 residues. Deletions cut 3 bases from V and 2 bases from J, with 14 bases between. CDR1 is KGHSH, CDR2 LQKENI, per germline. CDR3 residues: CASSPAGAGAYEQYV. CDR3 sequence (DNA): TGTGCCAGCTCACCGGCGGGGGCGGGGGCCTACGAGCAGTACGTC.

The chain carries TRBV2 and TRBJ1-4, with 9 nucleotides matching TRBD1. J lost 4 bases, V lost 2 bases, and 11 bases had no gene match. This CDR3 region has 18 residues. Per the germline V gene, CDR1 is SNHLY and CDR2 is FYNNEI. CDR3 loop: CASSEPRTGEGGNEKLFF. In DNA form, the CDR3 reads TGTGCCAGCAGTGAACCTCGGACAGGGGAGGGAGGTAATGAAAAACTGTTTTTT.

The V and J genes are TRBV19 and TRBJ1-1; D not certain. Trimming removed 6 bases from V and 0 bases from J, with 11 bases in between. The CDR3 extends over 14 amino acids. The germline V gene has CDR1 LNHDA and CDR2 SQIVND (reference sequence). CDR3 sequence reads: CASSALVMNTEAFF. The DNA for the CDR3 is TGTGCCAGTAGCGCGTTAGTCATGAACACTGAAGCTTTCTTT.

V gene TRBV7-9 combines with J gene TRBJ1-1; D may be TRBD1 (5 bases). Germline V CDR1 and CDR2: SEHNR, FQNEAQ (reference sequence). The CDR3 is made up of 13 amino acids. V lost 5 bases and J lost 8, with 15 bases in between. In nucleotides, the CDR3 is TGTGCCAGCAGCAACGGCGGGGCGGGGGAAGCTTTCTTT. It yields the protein CASSNGGAGEAFF.

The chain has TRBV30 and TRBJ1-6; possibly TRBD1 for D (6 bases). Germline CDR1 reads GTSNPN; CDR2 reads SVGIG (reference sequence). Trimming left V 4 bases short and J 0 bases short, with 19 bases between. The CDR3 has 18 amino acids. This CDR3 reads CAWTGTDRPSSYNSPLHF. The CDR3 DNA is TGTGCCTGGACCGGGACCGACAGGCCGAGCTCCTATAATTCACCCCTCCACTTT. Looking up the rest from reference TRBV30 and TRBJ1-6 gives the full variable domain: SQTIHQWPATLVQPVGSPLSLECTVEGTSNPNLYWYRQAAGRGLQLLFYSVGIGQISSEVPQNLSASRPQDRQFILSSKKLLLSDSGFYLCAWTGTDRPSSYNSPLHFGNGTRLTVT.

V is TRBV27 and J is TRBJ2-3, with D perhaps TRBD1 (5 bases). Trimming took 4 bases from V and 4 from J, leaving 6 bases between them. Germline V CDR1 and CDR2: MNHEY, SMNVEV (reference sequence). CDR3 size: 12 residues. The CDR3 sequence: CASSWGPDTQYF. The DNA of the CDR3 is TGTGCCAGCAGTTGGGGCCCAGATACGCAGTATTTT.

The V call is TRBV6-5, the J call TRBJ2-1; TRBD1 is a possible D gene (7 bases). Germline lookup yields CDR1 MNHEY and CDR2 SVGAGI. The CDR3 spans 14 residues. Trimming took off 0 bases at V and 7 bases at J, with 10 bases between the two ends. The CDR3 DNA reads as TGTGCCAGCAGTTACTCCAGGGGGGAAAATGAGCAGTTCTTC. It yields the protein CASSYSRGENEQFF.

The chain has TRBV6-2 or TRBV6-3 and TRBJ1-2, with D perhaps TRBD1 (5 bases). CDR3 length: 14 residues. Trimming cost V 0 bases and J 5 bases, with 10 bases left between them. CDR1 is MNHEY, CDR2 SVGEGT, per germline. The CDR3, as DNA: TGTGCCAGCAGTTACTCGGTCTCAGGGTATGGCTACACCTTC. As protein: CASSYSVSGYGYTF.

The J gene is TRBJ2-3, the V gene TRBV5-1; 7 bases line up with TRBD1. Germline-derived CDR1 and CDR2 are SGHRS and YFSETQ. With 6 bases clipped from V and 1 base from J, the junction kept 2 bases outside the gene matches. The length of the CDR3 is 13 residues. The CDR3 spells CASIGQGTDTQYF. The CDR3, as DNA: TGCGCCAGCATTGGACAGGGCACAGATACGCAGTATTTT.

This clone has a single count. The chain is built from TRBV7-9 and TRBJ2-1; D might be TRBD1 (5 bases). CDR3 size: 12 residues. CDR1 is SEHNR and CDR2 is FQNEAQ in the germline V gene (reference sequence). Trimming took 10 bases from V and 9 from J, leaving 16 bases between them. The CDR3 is CATRTRLGEQFF. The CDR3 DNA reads TGTGCCACCCGGACAAGGCTTGGTGAGCAGTTCTTC.

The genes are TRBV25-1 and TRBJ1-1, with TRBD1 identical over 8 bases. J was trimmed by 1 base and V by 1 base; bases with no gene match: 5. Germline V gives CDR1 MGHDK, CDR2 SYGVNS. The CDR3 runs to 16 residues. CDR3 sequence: CASSELTGDSNTEAFF. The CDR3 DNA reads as TGTGCCAGCAGTGAATTGACAGGGGATTCGAACACTGAAGCTTTCTTT.

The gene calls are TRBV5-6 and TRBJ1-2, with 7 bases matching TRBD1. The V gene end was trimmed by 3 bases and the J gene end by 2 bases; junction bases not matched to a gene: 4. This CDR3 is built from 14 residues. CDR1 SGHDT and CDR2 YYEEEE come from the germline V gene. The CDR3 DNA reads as TGTGCCAGCAGCTCCGCAGGGGGGAACTATGGCTACACCTTC. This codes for CASSSAGGNYGYTF. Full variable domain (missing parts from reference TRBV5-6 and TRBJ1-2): DAGVTQSPTHLIKTRGQQVTLRCSPKSGHDTVSWYQQALGQGPQFIFQYYEEEERQRGNFPDRFSGHQFPNYSSELNVNALLLGDSALYLCASSSAGGNYGYTFGSGTRLTVV.

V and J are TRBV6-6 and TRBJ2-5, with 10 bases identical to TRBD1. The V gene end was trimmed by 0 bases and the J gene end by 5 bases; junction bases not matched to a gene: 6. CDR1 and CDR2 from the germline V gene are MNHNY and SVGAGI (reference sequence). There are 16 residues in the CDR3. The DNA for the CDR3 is TGTGCCAGCAGTTACTCCCCGGGACAGGGGACGGAGACCCAGTACTTC. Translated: CASSYSPGQGTETQYF.